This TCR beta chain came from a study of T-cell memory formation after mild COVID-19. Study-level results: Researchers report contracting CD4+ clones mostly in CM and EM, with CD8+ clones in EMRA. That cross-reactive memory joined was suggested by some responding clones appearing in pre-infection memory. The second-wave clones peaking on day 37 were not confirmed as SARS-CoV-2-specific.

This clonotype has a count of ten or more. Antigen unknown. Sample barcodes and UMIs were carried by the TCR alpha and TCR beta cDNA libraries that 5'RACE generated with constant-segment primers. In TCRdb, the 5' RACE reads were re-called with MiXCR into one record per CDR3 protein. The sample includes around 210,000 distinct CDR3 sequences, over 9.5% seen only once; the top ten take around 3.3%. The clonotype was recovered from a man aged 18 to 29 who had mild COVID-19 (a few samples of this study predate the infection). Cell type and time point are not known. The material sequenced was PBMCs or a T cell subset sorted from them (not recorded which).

Here the CDR3 reads CASRRQYNEQFF. The CDR3 DNA is TGTGCCAGCAGGAGACAGTACAATGAGCAGTTCTTC. The chain carries TRBV7-2 and TRBJ2-1; tentative D call: TRBD1 (5 bases). The CDR3 runs to 12 residues. With 6 bases removed from V and 4 bases from J, the gap between germline ends came to 7 bases. Germline values: CDR1 SGHTA, CDR2 FQGNSA.